The clone carrying this T cell receptor beta chain has just a few counts. The antigen is undetermined. This sample was taken from a study of T cell repertoires in cytomegalovirus infection. Study at large: Indicated by public TCR beta signatures were CMV infection and matching HLA type.

MiXCR, run by TCRdb on the reads, gives a single entry per CDR3 protein. Altogether a few hundred thousand distinct CDR3 sequences are present, approximately 15% being singletons, with the ten largest covering 40% to 55%. Trimming removed 4 bases at V and 4 bases at J, with 19 bases between. CDR3 length: 15 residues. Germline lookup yields CDR1 SQVTM and CDR2 ANQGSEA. Whole-study results and caveats: The study found HLA-C-restricted CMV-specific TCR beta clonotypes dominating the ex vivo response.

The J gene is TRBJ2-5, the V gene TRBV29-1, with TRBD2 as a possible D gene (5 bases). This clonotype was sampled from a human donor in good health (CMV status not recorded). Some clones in this sample may be carry-over from other donors' samples. The source material was CD8+ T cells from PBMCs. The CDR3 sequence: CSVGGFPPTVETQYF. DNA for the CDR3: TGCAGCGTTGGCGGGTTCCCGCCGACGGTAGAGACCCAGTACTTC.